A single sample gave rise to the 9 T cell receptor beta chains below, sequenced in a study of tumor-infiltrating lymphocytes in localized non-small cell lung cancer. Sequencing used immunoSEQ multiplex PCR; TCRdb keeps in-frame clones, though not all of them. This table has 25,000 to 35,000 clones, approximately 83% appearing once. Sequencing used lung tumor tissue. These receptor sequences come from a human donor with non-small cell lung cancer.

This clone was counted between two and nine times. The V gene is TRBV7-2, the J gene TRBJ2-7; no clear D gene. The germline V gene has CDR1 SGHTA and CDR2 FQGNSA. The CDR3 is made up of 11 amino acids. V shed 5 bases and J shed 3 bases, with 5 bases lying between them. CDR3 residues: CASSNHYEQYF. CDR3 coding DNA: TGTGCCAGCAGCAATCACTACGAGCAGTACTTC.

The chain links TRBV6-1 to TRBJ2-1; 10 nucleotides align to TRBD2. J was trimmed by 10 bases and V by 3 bases; bases with no gene match: 15. Germline-derived CDR1 and CDR2 are MNHNS and SASEGT. CDR3 length: 17 amino acids. The CDR3 spells CASSDEGGSGGRREQFF. The CDR3 coding sequence is TGTGCCAGCAGTGATGAGGGTGGTAGCGGGGGGCGTCGCGAGCAGTTCTTC.

This chain uses TRBV19 with TRBJ1-2, with 10 bases matching TRBD1. The V and J ends lost 9 bases and 8 bases, in that order; junction bases with no gene match: 9. Germline CDR1 LNHDA, CDR2 SQIVND (reference sequence). The CDR3 length is 13 residues. DNA of the CDR3: TGTGCCAGCTCGGACAGGGGGAGGGGAGGCTACACCTTC. Translating gives CASSDRGRGGYTF.

V gene TRBV4-1 combines with J gene TRBJ2-1; 13 bases agree with TRBD2. The CDR3 is made up of 17 amino acids. Germline V gene data show CDR1 as MGHRA and CDR2 as YSYEKL. V gave up 6 bases and J gave up 4 bases; unmatched junction bases: 9. The CDR3 bases are TGCGCCAGCAGGCCGACTAGCGGGGGGCCTATTTACAATGAGCAGTTCTTC. It translates to CASRPTSGGPIYNEQFF.

The chain has TRBV4-3 and TRBJ1-6; no firm D call. The V end lost 0 bases, the J end lost 7 bases, and 16 bases lay between the germline ends. From germline, CDR1 is LGHNA and CDR2 YSLEER. This CDR3 comprises 17 residues. In nucleotides, the CDR3 is TGCGCCAGCAGCCAAGATCGGGCAGCTGGGCTAAATTCACCCCTCCACTTT. Amino acid sequence: CASSQDRAAGLNSPLHF.

The rearrangement joins TRBV5-4 to TRBJ2-6; TRBD1 agrees at 7 bases. J was trimmed by 1 base and V by 0 bases; bases with no gene match: 1. Per germline, CDR1 SGHNT and CDR2 YYREEE (reference sequence). The CDR3 runs to 16 residues. Here the CDR3 reads CASSLGGQSGANVLTF. The CDR3 DNA reads as TGTGCCAGCAGCTTGGGGGGACAGTCTGGGGCCAACGTCCTGACTTTC.

This chain joins TRBV5-1 and TRBJ2-7, with D maybe TRBD2 (5 bases). The ends were cut back, 2 bases at V and 5 bases at J, with 20 bases in the middle. The CDR3 is 16 amino acids. CDR1 SGHRS and CDR2 YFSETQ come from the germline V gene. The CDR3 sequence: CASSLLAIGLKDEQYF. CDR3 DNA: TGCGCCAGCAGCTTACTCGCGATAGGACTTAAAGACGAGCAGTACTTC.

This chain joins TRBV7-2 and TRBJ2-5; TRBD2 aligns across 9 bases. Per germline, CDR1 SGHTA and CDR2 FQGNSA. This CDR3 is 16 amino acids long. V lost 0 bases and J lost 7; bases outside the gene matches: 9. CDR3 residues: CASSLAERGASGTQYF. The CDR3 bases are TGTGCCAGCAGCTTAGCCGAGCGGGGGGCCTCGGGGACCCAGTACTTC.

This clone was picked up a small number of times. This chain connects TRBV6-1 to TRBJ1-1, with D possibly matching TRBD1 (6 bases). The germline V gene has CDR1 MNHNS and CDR2 SASEGT. V lost 5 bases and J lost 9, with 13 bases in between. The CDR3 sequence is 12 residues long. The CDR3 DNA sequence: TGTGCCAGCAGTCCCTCGGGGGGGCAAGCTTTCTTT. It yields the protein CASSPSGGQAFF.